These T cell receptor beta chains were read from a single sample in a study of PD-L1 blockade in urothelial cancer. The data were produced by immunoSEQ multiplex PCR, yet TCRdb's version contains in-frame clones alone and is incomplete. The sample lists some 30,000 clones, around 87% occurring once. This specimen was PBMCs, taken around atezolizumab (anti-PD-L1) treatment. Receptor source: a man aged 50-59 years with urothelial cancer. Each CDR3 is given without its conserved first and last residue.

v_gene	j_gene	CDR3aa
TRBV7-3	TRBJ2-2	ASSLERGTGELF
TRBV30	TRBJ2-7	AWNSGSSYEQY
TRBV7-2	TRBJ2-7	ASSLGPTRVTGEQY
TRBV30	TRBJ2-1	AWIQGGRKF
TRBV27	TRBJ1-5	ASSLMGGQPQH
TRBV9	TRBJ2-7	ASSAGLEVSYEQY
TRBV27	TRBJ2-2	ASRRSNPANTGELF
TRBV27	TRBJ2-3	ASSYGRTDTQY
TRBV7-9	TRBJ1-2	ASSSPGQGFGYT
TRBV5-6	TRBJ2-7	ASSLEGQGISYEQY
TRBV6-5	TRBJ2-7	ASSYSAGAHYEQY
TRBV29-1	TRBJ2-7	SVHRGGYEQY
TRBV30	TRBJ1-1	AWRADTEAF
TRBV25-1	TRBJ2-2	ASSVGLIRQGYGELF
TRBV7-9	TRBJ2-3	ASSELQDTDTQY
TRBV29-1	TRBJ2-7	SVEVRQGTYEQY
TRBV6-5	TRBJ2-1	ASGRDGNHNEQF
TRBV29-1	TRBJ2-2	SVQGTGELF
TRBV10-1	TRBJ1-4	ASRPDSL
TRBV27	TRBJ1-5	ASKSVGGTEARRNQPQH
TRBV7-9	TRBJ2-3	ASSPEAGGRDTQY
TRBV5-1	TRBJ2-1	ASSPWSEYNEQF
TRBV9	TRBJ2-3	ASSISGQGTDTQY
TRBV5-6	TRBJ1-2	ASSLIKLDGYT
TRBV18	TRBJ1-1	ASSPPSGNTEAF
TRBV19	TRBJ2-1	ASSPGLFSYNEQF
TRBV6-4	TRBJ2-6	ASSDSGVSGANVLT
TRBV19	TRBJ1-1	ASRRGSNTEAF
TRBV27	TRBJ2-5	ASRRGDNRETQY
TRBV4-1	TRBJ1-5	ASSQDFPTAQH
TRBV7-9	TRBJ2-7	ASSPPGNSYEQY
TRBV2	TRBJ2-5	ASKRETGGCETQY
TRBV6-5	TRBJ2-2	AVTALAGDTGELF
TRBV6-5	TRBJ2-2	ASSHSTGGELF
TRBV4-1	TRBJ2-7	ASSQGPDRATYEQY
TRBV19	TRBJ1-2	ASSAPGGRTYGYT
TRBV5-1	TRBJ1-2	ASSLAGEYGYT
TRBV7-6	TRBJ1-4	ASSSDSPPGEKLF
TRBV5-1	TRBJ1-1	ASSLIPGAMNTEAF
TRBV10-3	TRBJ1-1	AIKTGGLTEAF
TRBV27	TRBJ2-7	ASSLRGTYEQY
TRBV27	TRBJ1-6	ASSLISQGFYNSPLH
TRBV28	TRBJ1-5	ASRGVLNNQPQH
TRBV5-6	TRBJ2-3	ASSLETMIRTDTQY
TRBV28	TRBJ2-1	ASSRSVGLDSYNEQF
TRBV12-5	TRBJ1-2	ASGQGSYGYT
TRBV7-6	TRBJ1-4	ASSPGQIKKLF
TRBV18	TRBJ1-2	ASSLTGRHNYGYT
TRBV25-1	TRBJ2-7	ASTSDRDSYEQY
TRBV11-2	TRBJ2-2	ASSLFRGAGDGELF
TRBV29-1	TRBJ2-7	SARDTYEQY
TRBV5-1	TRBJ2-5	ASGTRTGGETQY
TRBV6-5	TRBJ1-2	ASSSTRVAYGYT